Listed here is a single T cell receptor (beta chain). The target antigen is unknown. The sample is drawn from a study of cytomegalovirus exposure and HLA in healthy donors. Points from the study as a whole: Only CMV serostatus was available as immune exposure information. It was 150 or so TCR beta chains that were listed as cytomegalovirus-associated. An analysis was carried out later, and it reportedly showed fewer N-insertions in an Asian-associated ancestry cluster than the roughly 670-donor mean.

Regarding donors, all were healthy bone marrow donors. From germline, CDR1 is PRHDT and CDR2 FYEKMQ (reference sequence). The CDR3 is 15 residues long. V lost 5 bases to trimming and J lost 6 bases; unmatched junction nucleotides: 8. 60 Vbeta and 13 Jbeta primers were used in PCR. Generated by immunoSEQ multiplex PCR, the TCRdb table keeps only in-frame clones and is missing some. This sample yields about 160,000 clones, of which 75% to 85% are seen a single time; roughly 0.99% belongs to the top ten. This TCR was sampled from a girl aged 2-10 years in good health and CMV-seropositive. Sequencing was performed on PBMCs. This chain links TRBV13 with TRBJ2-7, with TRBD2 matching over 12 bases. This CDR3 is CASSAGASGRGEQYF. DNA for the CDR3: TGTGCCAGCAGCGCGGGGGCTAGCGGGAGGGGCGAGCAGTACTTC.